The 29 T cell receptor beta chains below were found in one sample sequenced in a study of post-analysis software for immune sequencing data. Study results and caveats: Elevated frequency relative to controls characterized a handful of TRBV segments in patients, TRBV5-6, TRBV5-1 and TRBV20-1 among them.

Every TCR beta cDNA library bore unique molecular identifiers. TCRdb redid the calling of the PCR reads with MiXCR, one entry per CDR3 protein. Altogether about half a million distinct CDR3 sequences are present, 30% to 40% being singletons, with the ten largest covering 4.5% to 7.5%. These receptors' antigens are unknown. Material for sequencing was blood. The receptors were gathered from a girl aged 2-17 years with multiple sclerosis.

The chain uses TRBV12-3 or TRBV12-4 and TRBJ2-7, with TRBD2 identical over 8 bases. The CDR3 runs 15 residues. V lost 7 bases, J lost 6 bases, and 14 bases stayed unmatched. The CDR3: CASTARRAGGSEQYF. DNA for the CDR3: TGTGCCAGCACCGCCCGCCGGGCGGGGGGTTCCGAGCAGTACTTC.

This clonotype was seen only a few times. The V call is TRBV20-1, the J call TRBJ2-5; D is unclear. The CDR3 spans 12 residues. Trimming cost V 1 base and J 1 base, with 4 bases left between them. CDR1 is DFQATT and CDR2 is SNEGSKA in the germline V gene (reference sequence). The chain's CDR3 is CSARAAQETQYF. CDR3 sequence (DNA): TGCAGTGCTAGAGCAGCCCAAGAGACCCAGTACTTC.

V and J are TRBV3-1 and TRBJ2-5; D not certain. The DNA end is more similar to TRBJ2-7, so the J call may be wrong. Germline CDR1 and CDR2: LGHDT and YNNKEL (reference sequence). The CDR3 length is 13 residues. CDR3 in amino acids: CASSRGPFYEQYF. In DNA form, the CDR3 reads TGTGCCAGCAGCCGAGGACCATTCTACGAGCAGTACTTC.

This clonotype was recorded a few times. V gene TRBV5-1 combines with J gene TRBJ2-3; 7 nucleotides line up with TRBD2. CDR1 and CDR2 from the germline V gene are SGHRS and YFSETQ. After removal of 4 bases from V and 7 bases from J, the junction contained 15 bases not matched to a gene. The CDR3 is 16 residues long. For the CDR3, the DNA is TGCGCCAGCAGCCCCCGGAGAAGCGGGGTGGTAAATACGCAGTATTTT. Its translation: CASSPRRSGVVNTQYF.

This clonotype was observed once. The CDR3 region is CASFETGSYEQYF. The CDR3 nucleotides are TGTGCCAGCTTTGAGACAGGGTCCTACGAGCAGTACTTC. The chain joins TRBV6-1 to TRBJ2-7; TRBD1 agrees at 7 bases. V shed 8 bases, J shed 1 base, and the junction held 5 bases outside the gene matches. This CDR3 comprises 13 residues. Germline V gene sequence: CDR1 MNHNS, CDR2 SASEGT.

The CDR3 reads CSAAGTSGGGSYEQYF. In DNA form, the CDR3 reads TGCAGTGCGGCCGGGACTAGCGGAGGGGGCTCCTACGAGCAGTACTTC. The chain employs TRBV20-1 and TRBJ2-7; 11 nucleotides align to TRBD2. CDR3 size: 16 residues. The J segment lost 0 bases and the V segment lost 6 bases, leaving 10 bases of the junction unmatched. Germline assignment: CDR1 DFQATT and CDR2 SNEGSKA (reference sequence).

This chain uses TRBV14 with TRBJ1-4, with D possibly matching TRBD1 (5 bases). Trimming left V 0 bases short and J 12 bases short, with 17 bases between. CDR1 is SGHDN and CDR2 is FVKESK in the germline V gene. The CDR3 covers 15 residues. The CDR3 is CASSQDTRRGAELFF. CDR3 nucleotide sequence: TGTGCCAGCAGCCAAGATACCCGGCGCGGGGCTGAACTGTTTTTT.

V is TRBV3-1 and J is TRBJ1-1; 7 bases are a match to TRBD1. The CDR3 covers 15 residues. Germline V lookup: CDR1 LGHDT, CDR2 YNNKEL (reference sequence). V shed 1 base and J 6 bases; nucleotides not matched to a gene: 8. The DNA for the CDR3 is TGTGCCAGCAGCCAAGCGCGCGCAGGGGGATCTGAAGCTTTCTTT. Translation gives CASSQARAGGSEAFF.

This clonotype was observed a few times. The rearrangement joins TRBV20-1 to TRBJ1-1; 8 nucleotides align to TRBD1. The junction had 13 bases not matched to a gene; V was cut back by 6 bases and J by 4 bases. The CDR3 is made up of 15 amino acids. CDR1 DFQATT and CDR2 SNEGSKA come from the germline V gene (reference sequence). This CDR3 reads CSAPPGQAAITEAFF. The CDR3 DNA is TGCAGTGCGCCCCCGGGACAGGCGGCGATCACTGAAGCTTTCTTT.

This clonotype was observed a few times. The chain joins TRBV5-5 to TRBJ2-1, with TRBD1 matching over 8 bases. Germline V gene data show CDR1 as SGHKS and CDR2 as YYEKEE (reference sequence). The V segment lost 2 bases and the J segment 2 bases; nucleotides outside the gene matches: 0. This CDR3 is built from 14 residues. DNA for the CDR3: TGTGCCAGCAGCTTCAGGGGGCCCTACAATGAGCAGTTCTTC. Translating gives CASSFRGPYNEQFF.

This clonotype was observed a few times. The J gene is TRBJ1-1, the V gene TRBV7-9; no clear D. Trimming shortened V by 2 bases and J by 2 bases, and 9 bases separated the two germline ends. CDR3 length equals 14 residues. The germline V gene encodes CDR1 SEHNR and CDR2 FQNEAQ (reference sequence). The CDR3 is CASSLSWGNTEAFF. The CDR3 DNA is TGTGCCAGCAGCTTATCCTGGGGTAACACTGAAGCTTTCTTT.

The chain joins TRBV18 to TRBJ1-1; D is ambiguous. The CDR3 runs 16 residues. Trimming pared 3 bases from V and 0 bases from J, leaving 14 bases between. CDR1 is KGHSH, CDR2 LQKENI, per germline. CDR3 nucleotide sequence: TGTGCCAGCTCACCGGGCGGCGAGGTTATGAACACTGAAGCTTTCTTT. Translating it yields CASSPGGEVMNTEAFF.

This clonotype occurred a few times. The CDR3 DNA is TGTGCCATCAGTGAGGCTATAGCGGGGGGGCCGGAGACCCAGTACTTC. It is translated as CAISEAIAGGPETQYF. The J gene is TRBJ2-5, the V gene TRBV10-3; TRBD2 agrees at 11 bases. The CDR3 is made up of 16 amino acids. The J segment lost 5 bases and the V segment lost 2 bases, leaving 7 bases of the junction unmatched. CDR1 and CDR2 (germline): ENHRY, SYGVKD.

This chain connects TRBV2 to TRBJ2-5; TRBD1 agrees at 9 bases. The length of the CDR3 is 15 residues. V shed 8 bases and J 11 bases; nucleotides not matched to a gene: 18. Germline-derived CDR1 and CDR2 are SNHLY and FYNNEI. The CDR3 here is CASEGGTGSSTGQYF. CDR3 in DNA: TGTGCCAGCGAGGGCGGGACAGGGTCCTCTACGGGGCAGTACTTC.

This clonotype was recorded many times. This chain uses TRBV7-9 with TRBJ2-1; D possibly corresponds to TRBD1 (5 bases). V dropped 4 bases and J dropped 8 bases, with 12 bases sitting between them. The CDR3 has 13 residues. Germline-derived CDR1 and CDR2 are SEHNR and FQNEAQ (reference sequence). The CDR3 DNA reads TGTGCCAGCAGCTACCCCATGACAGATGAGCAGTTCTTC. Protein product: CASSYPMTDEQFF.

This clonotype was seen ten or more times. The genes are TRBV29-1 and TRBJ2-5; D remains ambiguous. The CDR3 runs 14 residues. The germline gives CDR1 SQVTM, CDR2 ANQGSEA. The V gene lost 2 bases and the J gene lost 3 bases, with 13 bases spanning the gap. CDR3 DNA: TGCAGCGTTGAATCAGGCATTGCCGAAGAGACCCAGTACTTC. The encoded protein is CSVESGIAEETQYF.

This clonotype was detected many times. The chain has TRBV20-1 and TRBJ2-7; weak D call: TRBD2 (5 bases). This CDR3 contains 13 residues. Germline V CDR1 and CDR2: DFQATT, SNEGSKA (reference sequence). V was cut by 3 bases and J by 5 bases, with 14 bases left in between. CDR3 coding DNA: TGCAGTGCTAGGGGCGGGCTCCTCGACGAGCAGTACTTC. It yields the protein CSARGGLLDEQYF.

This chain links TRBV5-1 with TRBJ2-1; D possibly corresponds to TRBD2 (6 bases). V lost 0 bases and J lost 1, with 17 bases in between. Germline V gene sequence: CDR1 SGHRS, CDR2 YFSETQ. The CDR3 totals 18 residues. The CDR3 DNA reads as TGCGCCAGCAGCTTGGAAGTTCGACGGGGGTCGTCCTACAATGAGCAGTTCTTC. This codes for CASSLEVRRGSSYNEQFF.

Only a few counts were recorded for this clonotype. The rearrangement uses TRBV6-5 and TRBJ1-5, with D possibly matching TRBD1 (5 bases). The CDR3 is made up of 17 amino acids. V gave up 4 bases and J gave up 6 bases, with 22 bases separating them. Germline loops: CDR1 MNHEY, CDR2 SVGAGI. The CDR3 sequence is CASSSKGIPIVTQPQHF. In DNA form, the CDR3 reads TGTGCCAGCAGTTCAAAGGGGATCCCAATAGTGACTCAGCCCCAGCATTTT.

This chain connects TRBV6-5 to TRBJ2-5, with D unresolved. V gave up 1 base and J gave up 0 bases, with 6 bases separating them. The V gene's germline CDR1 is MNHEY and CDR2 SVGAGI. The CDR3 is made up of 14 amino acids. The CDR3 protein is CASSYWANQETQYF. CDR3 in DNA: TGTGCCAGCAGTTACTGGGCCAACCAAGAGACCCAGTACTTC.

This chain links TRBV29-1 with TRBJ1-2; D gene unclear. Germline assignment: CDR1 SQVTM and CDR2 ANQGSEA. V was shortened by 4 bases and J by 0 bases, with 6 bases between the two germline ends. CDR3 length: 12 residues. In DNA, the CDR3 is TGCAGCGTTGCAGCCTCTAACTATGGCTACACCTTC. Its protein product is CSVAASNYGYTF. The full variable domain, in which reference TRBV29-1 and TRBJ1-2 provide the parts outside the CDR3, is SAVISQKPSRDICQRGTSLTIQCQVDSQVTMMFWYRQQPGQSLTLIATANQGSEATYESGFVIDKFPISRPNLTFSTLTVSNMSPEDSSIYLCSVAASNYGYTFGSGTRLTVV.

The J gene is TRBJ2-1, the V gene TRBV29-1; TRBD1 is a possible D gene (6 bases). V gave up 7 bases and J gave up 5 bases, with 18 bases separating them. The CDR3 is 14 residues long. Germline V gives CDR1 SQVTM, CDR2 ANQGSEA. CDR3 in DNA: TGCAGCGGGAATTCAGGGGCCACACACAATGAGCAGTTCTTC. The encoded protein is CSGNSGATHNEQFF.

The V and J genes are TRBV2 and TRBJ2-5, with a possible D match to TRBD2 (6 bases). Per germline, CDR1 SNHLY and CDR2 FYNNEI. Trimming shortened V by 5 bases and J by 5 bases, and 15 bases separated the two germline ends. The CDR3 has 14 residues. CDR3 sequence (DNA): TGTGCCAGCAGTCCCTTACAGGAGGGGGAGACCCAGTACTTC. Translated: CASSPLQEGETQYF.

The count of this clonotype is one. The rearrangement links TRBV19 to TRBJ2-3; no clear D gene. The CDR3 runs to 12 residues. V gave up 0 bases and J gave up 4 bases, with 2 bases separating them. The V gene's germline CDR1 is LNHDA and CDR2 SQIVND (reference sequence). DNA for the CDR3: TGTGCCAGTAGTATAGATCCAGATACGCAGTATTTT. It specifies CASSIDPDTQYF.

Only a few counts were recorded for this clonotype. This chain uses TRBV25-1 with TRBJ2-5, with a tentative D call TRBD2 (7 bases). Germline-derived CDR1 and CDR2 are MGHDK and SYGVNS. The CDR3 consists of 16 residues. Trimming removed 2 bases from V and 5 bases from J, with 18 bases in between. CDR3 residues: CASSEIARTRGETQYF. Written as DNA, the CDR3 is TGTGCCAGCAGTGAAATAGCCCGGACTAGGGGGGAGACCCAGTACTTC.

The chain is built from TRBV5-1 and TRBJ2-3; TRBD1 is a possible D gene (5 bases). The CDR3 loop spans 16 amino acids. CDR1 is SGHRS, CDR2 YFSETQ, per germline. The V end was cut by 2 bases, the J end by 2 bases, with 15 bases between. The CDR3 spells CASSLTTAAATDTQYF. The CDR3 bases are TGCGCCAGCAGCTTAACGACAGCCGCGGCCACAGATACGCAGTATTTT.

The sample holds a few counts of this clonotype. The chain combines TRBV12-3 or TRBV12-4 with TRBJ2-5; the D gene is possibly TRBD1 (6 bases). The CDR3 sequence is 14 residues long. The germline V and J ends were trimmed by 0 bases and 11 bases, with 16 bases remaining between them. The CDR3 nucleotides read TGTGCCAGCAGTTTAGCGCGGGTCTCGAGGGGGCAGTACTTC. Protein: CASSLARVSRGQYF.

The CDR3 DNA reads TGTGCCAGCAGGCGCATCGGACAGACCTACGAGCAGTACTTC. Translated, it gives CASRRIGQTYEQYF. J is TRBJ2-7 and V is TRBV7-8; maybe TRBD1 (6 bases). The CDR3 totals 14 residues. V was clipped by 6 bases and J by 2 bases, with 14 bases between them. Germline assignment: CDR1 SGHVS and CDR2 FQNEAQ. The whole variable domain, filled in from reference TRBV7-8 and TRBJ2-7, reads GAGVSQSPRYKVAKRGQDVALRCDPISGHVSLFWYQQALGQGPEFLTYFQNEAQLDKSGLPSDRFFAERPEGSVSTLKIQRTQQEDSAVYLCASRRIGQTYEQYFGPGTRLTVT.

V is TRBV19 and J is TRBJ2-3; D might be TRBD1 (7 bases). V was pared by 5 bases and J by 3 bases, with 15 bases between. The CDR3 is 15 amino acids. Germline assignment: CDR1 LNHDA and CDR2 SQIVND (reference sequence). The CDR3 region is CASSRRQGLTDTQYF. The CDR3 DNA sequence: TGTGCCAGTAGTCGCCGACAGGGACTGACAGATACGCAGTATTTT.